This T cell receptor beta chain came from a study of blood T cell repertoires in COVID-19. Study information: Acute-phase and convalescent COVID-19 samples originated in the United States, Italy and Spain. Sources were T cells, B-cell-depleted T cells, or PBMCs; the material itself was cDNA or gDNA.

About this clone: This same CDR3 is encoded by further DNA sequences in the sample.

Germline assignment: CDR1 MNHEY and CDR2 SVGAGI. The CDR3 has 12 amino acids. V was pared by 6 bases and J by 4 bases, with 10 bases between. Per the original data handling: Reference gene primer amplification gave estimated nucleated cell counts. The repertoire was sequenced with immunoSEQ multiplex PCR; TCRdb's copy has only in-frame clones and lacks some. V, J and clone size derive from that table, while D and trimming were established from the DNA sequence. Of 300,000 or so clones listed, about 82% are singletons. The receptor's source is a woman aged 50 to 60 with active or convalescent COVID-19. Sequences were obtained from peripheral blood. The J gene is TRBJ2-7, the V gene TRBV6-5; a possible D gene is TRBD1 (6 bases). This CDR3 is CASSPRGYEQYF. CDR3 bases: TGTGCCAGCAGCCCCAGGGGATACGAGCAGTACTTC.